This T cell receptor beta chain was observed in a study of blood T cell repertoires in COVID-19 (TCRdb year 2020). With respect to the entire study: Samples from collaborators originated in the United States, Italy and Spain and spanned both the acute and convalescent phases of COVID-19. The prospective study material was composed of cDNA or gDNA derived from T cells, B-cell-depleted T cells, or PBMCs. Subjects who had been exposed to COVID-19, were actively infected with it, or had recovered from it provided the deeply sampled blood TCRbeta repertoires that made up the dataset. The repertoires were released in a freely available public database meant as a resource for research on the immune response to SARS-CoV-2. Samples came from the ongoing ImmuneRACE study (first 160 participants) plus 1,254 subjects from 6 global collaborators. The sample metadata nearly always contained a de-identified subject ID, COVID-19 status, age in years and sex. Where HLA class I and class II types were available, the types were taken from metadata supplied by the sample provider, not from assay-based typing.

Each collaborating institution followed its own protocols to collect whole blood in K2EDTA tubes. For TCRbeta analysis, collaborators shipped samples in one of three forms: frozen whole blood, isolated PBMCs, or DNA extracted from either of those sample types. Results the study describes overall, beyond this receptor: The amount of clinical and demographic metadata varied by source and participant and was provided uncurated.

TCRbeta CDR3 regions were amplified from genomic DNA by means of the immunoSEQ Assay, a bias-controlled multiplex PCR. On the authors' methods: The number of nucleated cells in each sample was estimated by amplification of reference gene primers within the assay. To quantify the absolute abundance of each unique TCRbeta CDR3 rearrangement, sequence reads were collapsed and filtered. For each sample, productive Simpson clonality was calculated as the square root of Simpson's diversity index over productive rearrangements. TCRdb's version of the immuneACCESS table is confined to in-frame rearrangements and falls short of the full clone set. An unresolved V gene accounts for under half of the shortfall where checked; the remainder is of unknown origin. Clone size and the V and J calls come from that table; the DNA yielded D and trimming. Counted in this sample were about 110,000 clones; under 85% of them appeared once. About 4% of the sample comes from the top ten.

Remarks on this clone: It has no known antigen specificity. Per-base quality was not reported, and no clone a single base away is much larger than it.

The sequenced material came from peripheral blood. The sequence derives from a woman in her sixties or seventies with acute or convalescent COVID-19.

In nucleotide form, the sequence is TGTGCCAGCAGTACAGGTTCAGATACGCAGTATTTT. This codes for CASSTGSDTQYF. This chain joins TRBV6-7 to TRBJ2-3, and perhaps TRBD1 as D gene, on 5 matching bases. TRBV6-7 is reported as an ORF; its role is uncertain. The CDR3 covers 12 residues, taking in both the cysteine and the phenylalanine. Of all the DNA, just the CDR3 is kept, 36 bases in frame from base 1. V and J lose 5 bases and 4 bases, and a span of 7 bases separates them.